This T cell receptor beta chain was found in a study of shared clonotypes between healthy human individuals. In the study overall: Ranging from 18 to 49 in age, donors were two women and a few men.

Naive CD8 populations comprised CD45RO-negative cells positively selected for CCR7, excluding terminally differentiated effector memory CD45RA+ cells. The donors were adults (healthy and HIV-negative) with no recent acute infections or vaccinations. The assay used deep level. In the authors' methods: In the immunoSEQ data, sequences were junction-only and lacked quality scores, so filtering differed. Assay: immunoSEQ multiplex PCR; the TCRdb copy retains only in-frame clones and omits some. That table furnishes V, J and clone size, whereas the DNA furnished D and trimming. Here the sample spans some 2 million clones, about 95% being singletons. Trimming cost V 2 bases and J 5 bases, with 4 bases left between them. The germline CDR1 and CDR2 sequences are SEHNR and FQNEAQ (reference sequence). The CDR3 spans 12 residues.

The sequence derives from a man aged 18 to 29 in good health. Sequencing was done on a sample of naive CD8+ T cells sorted from blood. V usage is TRBV7-9 and J usage is TRBJ2-1; D not certain. The DNA for the CDR3 is TGTGCCAGCAGCTTAAACAACAATGAGCAGTTCTTC. Translation: CASSLNNNEQFF.